A selection of T cell receptor beta chains follows, all from one sample in a study of regulatory T cells in long-lasting Graves disease. MiXCR was run by TCRdb on the multiplex PCR reads, yielding one entry per CDR3 protein. The sample includes 200,000 to 250,000 distinct CDR3 sequences, 20% to 25% of them seen just once. Sequencing was performed on peripheral blood mononuclear cells (PBMCs), taken at new diagnosis, from a patient treated with antithyroid drugs. These TCRs come from a female donor with Graves disease. The CDR3 runs from the conserved cysteine through the conserved F or W. D genes are given only for firm matches. The size of a clone is reported for some rows only, either as once, few or many, or as a class for expanded clones.

>NA|TRBJ1-5|NA|TRBV20-1
TGCAGTGCCACCAAGGGGGGTAGGACAGAGCCCCAGCATTTT
CSATKGGRTEPQHF
>many|TRBJ2-3|TRBD2|TRBV5-1
TGTGCCAGCAGCGGGGGGAGCGGTGACCGCACAGATACGCAGTATTTT
CASSGGSGDRTDTQYF
>many|TRBJ2-7|TRBD1|TRBV5-1
TGCGCCAGCAGCTGGGGCCTCGGACAGGGGATCTCCTACGAGCAGTACTTC
CASSWGLGQGISYEQYF
>NA|TRBJ1-1|TRBD1|TRBV12-3/TRBV12-4
TGTGCCAGCAGTTTTGTGGAGGGGGCTGAGACTGAAGCTTTCTTT
CASSFVEGAETEAFF
>many|TRBJ1-1|NA|TRBV5-5
TGTGCCAGCAGCCCAGGGGCCTCGAACACTGAAGCTTTCTTT
CASSPGASNTEAFF
>many|TRBJ2-1|NA|TRBV6-2/TRBV6-3
TGTGCCAGCAGTCTCGGCCCGCTAGCCTACAATGAGCAGTTCTTC
CASSLGPLAYNEQFF
>many|TRBJ1-5|NA|TRBV29-1
TGCAGCGCGTCGGGGGTAAATCAGCCCCAGCATTTT
CSASGVNQPQHF
>many|TRBJ2-7|TRBD2|TRBV7-3
TGTGCCAGCAGCTTACTAGCGGGAGACGAGCAGTACTTC
CASSLLAGDEQYF
>many|TRBJ2-1|TRBD2|TRBV2
TGTGCCAGCAGGGCCAGCGGGAGGGCCTCCGAGCAGTTCTTC
CASRASGRASEQFF
>few|TRBJ1-3|NA|TRBV12-3/TRBV12-4
TGTGCCAGCAGTTTCTGGGGGTTAGGAAACACCATATATTTT
CASSFWGLGNTIYF
>many|TRBJ1-4|NA|TRBV7-2
TGTGCCAGCAGCTACCAGGCAGGGGATTCTGAAAAACTGTTTTTT
CASSYQAGDSEKLFF
>NA|TRBJ1-2|NA|TRBV10-3
TGTGCCATCAGTGACCGCGGGGGTGGCTACACCTTC
CAISDRGGGYTF
>many|TRBJ1-2|TRBD1|TRBV11-2
TGTGCCAGCAGCTTCGTTGGACAGGGGCGAGGCTACACCTTC
CASSFVGQGRGYTF
>many|TRBJ1-2|TRBD1|TRBV20-1
TGCAGTGCTGGGACAGGGGGCGGCTATGGCTACACCTTC
CSAGTGGGYGYTF
>many|TRBJ1-5|TRBD1|TRBV5-5
TGTGCCAGCAGCTTACAGGGGGGGGCCAATCAGCCCCAGCATTTT
CASSLQGGANQPQHF
>many|TRBJ2-7|TRBD2|TRBV2
TGTGCCAGCAGGGACGGGAGGGCCGAGGGCGAGCAGTACTTC
CASRDGRAEGEQYF
>few|TRBJ2-7|NA|TRBV4-1
TGCGCCAGCAGCCAACGGGCGAGCTCCTACGAGCAGTACTTC
CASSQRASSYEQYF
>many|TRBJ1-2|NA|TRBV12-3/TRBV12-4
TGTGCCAGCAGTCCGGGGGGAGGCAGGGTGGTTAGGGGCTACACCTTC
CASSPGGGRVVRGYTF
>many|TRBJ1-4|NA|TRBV7-9
TGTGCCAGCAGCCTGCTGGGATCGGGTGAAAAACTGTTTTTT
CASSLLGSGEKLFF
>many|TRBJ2-3|NA|TRBV4-3
TGCGCCAGCAGCCAAGATCTTCGCTCTAGCACAGATACGCAGTATTTT
CASSQDLRSSTDTQYF
>many|TRBJ1-1|NA|TRBV29-1
TGCAGCGTTGGGCCCAGACACACTGAAGCTTTCTTT
CSVGPRHTEAFF
>few|TRBJ1-2|NA|TRBV4-2
TGTGCCAGCAGCCAAGATGACAGGCCAGACTATGGCTACACCTTC
CASSQDDRPDYGYTF
>many|TRBJ1-1|NA|TRBV2
TGTGCCAGCAGTGAAGGCAACACTGAAGCTTTCTTT
CASSEGNTEAFF
>many|TRBJ1-1|TRBD1|TRBV9
TGTGCCAGCAGCACCGGGACAGGGGCAGGCACTGAAGCTTTCTTT
CASSTGTGAGTEAFF
>many|TRBJ2-1|NA|TRBV6-2/TRBV6-3
TGTGCCAGCAGTTACTTCTTGGGACTTCGACATAAACCGAACTCCTACAATGAGCAGTTCTTC
CASSYFLGLRHKPNSYNEQFF
>many|TRBJ1-1|NA|TRBV7-9
TGTGCCAGCAGCCGGGAAGGGAACACTGAAGCTTTCTTT
CASSREGNTEAFF
>many|TRBJ2-1|TRBD2|TRBV12-3/TRBV12-4
TGTGCCAGCAGGGGGGTTCCGGGGGGTTACAATGAGCAGTTCTTC
CASRGVPGGYNEQFF
>NA|TRBJ2-3|NA|TRBV5-6
TGTGCCAGCAGCTCCCTTGCAGGGGAGGGCGACACAGATACGCAGTATTTT
CASSSLAGEGDTDTQYF
>many|TRBJ2-1|TRBD1|TRBV10-3
TGTGCCATCAGTGCGGACAGGGGTTATGAGCAGTTCTTC
CAISADRGYEQFF
>many|TRBJ2-5|NA|TRBV6-1
TGTGCCAGCAGCCAAAATATCCAAGAGACCCAGTACTTC
CASSQNIQETQYF
>many|TRBJ2-5|TRBD1|TRBV5-5
TGTGCCAGCAGCCGCTCGGGACAGGGGTCCAAAGAGACCCAGTACTTC
CASSRSGQGSKETQYF
>NA|TRBJ2-4|NA|TRBV6-1
TGTGCCAGCAGTGGAGGCTACTCAGCCAAAAACATTCAGTACTTC
CASSGGYSAKNIQYF
>once|TRBJ1-6|NA|TRBV5-5
TGTGCCAGCAGCCCAGGGGCGACAGCAAATTCACCCCTCCACTTT
CASSPGATANSPLHF
>NA|TRBJ2-3|TRBD2|TRBV11-2
TGTGCCAGCAGCCCTAGTAGCGGGGGTAACACAGATACGCAGTATTTT
CASSPSSGGNTDTQYF
>many|TRBJ1-2|NA|TRBV30
TGTGCCTGGAGCTTGTCAGGACACGGCTACACCTTC
CAWSLSGHGYTF
>many|TRBJ2-4|TRBD2|TRBV20-1
TGCAGTGCTCTAGTACCGGGACTAGCGGGAGGGCCGGCCAAAAACATTCAGTACTTC
CSALVPGLAGGPAKNIQYF
>many|TRBJ1-2|TRBD1|TRBV12-3/TRBV12-4
TGTGCCAGCAGTCTCCTAGGACAGGGGGATTTGAGGGGCTACACCTTC
CASSLLGQGDLRGYTF
>NA|TRBJ1-5|NA|TRBV5-1
TGTGCCAGCAGGGGCGGGAGTCAGCCCCAGCATTTT
CASRGGSQPQHF
>many|TRBJ1-1|NA|TRBV7-8
TGTGCCAGCAGCTTAGATTTTAGGTTGACTGAAGCTTTCTTT
CASSLDFRLTEAFF
>NA|TRBJ1-4|NA|TRBV12-3/TRBV12-4
TGTGCCAGCAGTAAGGGGATGAGGAATGAAAAACTGTTTTTT
CASSKGMRNEKLFF
>many|TRBJ1-1|NA|TRBV6-5
TGTGCCAGCAGTTACGCGGATGTGAACACTGAAGCTTTCTTT
CASSYADVNTEAFF
>many|TRBJ1-4|NA|TRBV15
TGTGCCACCAGCAGAGATTTAGGGGCTAATGAAAAACTGTTTTTT
CATSRDLGANEKLFF
>many|TRBJ1-2|TRBD1|TRBV11-2
TGTGCCAGCAGCTTCGGACAGGTCTATGGCTACACCTTC
CASSFGQVYGYTF
>many|TRBJ2-3|NA|TRBV5-4
TGTGCCAGCAGCTTGGGGGAAGATACGCAGTATTTT
CASSLGEDTQYF
>NA|TRBJ2-1|NA|TRBV9
TGTGCCAGCAGCCCTAATCCACTTGATGAGCAGTTCTTC
CASSPNPLDEQFF
>many|TRBJ2-2|TRBD2|TRBV2
TGTGCCAGCAAGACTAGCGGGAGTTTTACCGGGGAGCTGTTTTTT
CASKTSGSFTGELFF
>many|TRBJ2-7|NA|TRBV3-1
TGTGCCAGCAGCCAAACGGCCTATTACGAGCAGTACTTC
CASSQTAYYEQYF
>many|TRBJ1-1|NA|TRBV7-2
TGTGCCAGCAGCAGCACCAAGAACACTGAAGCTTTCTTT
CASSSTKNTEAFF
>many|TRBJ2-7|TRBD1|TRBV20-1
TGCAGTGCTTATTACCGGGACAGACTTGGGGACGAGCAGTACTTC
CSAYYRDRLGDEQYF
>many|TRBJ1-1|NA|TRBV27
TGTGCCAGCAGTTTAAAGCGGCAGGCCAACACTGAAGCTTTCTTT
CASSLKRQANTEAFF
>many|TRBJ2-5|NA|TRBV20-1
TGCAGTGCTAGAGATCGGCGGGGCCGAGAGACCCAGTACTTC
CSARDRRGRETQYF
>few|TRBJ2-1|NA|TRBV4-1
TGCGCCAGCAGCCAAGATCCCGCGACAGGCTACAATGAGCAGTTCTTC
CASSQDPATGYNEQFF